This TCR beta chain was captured in a study of blood T cell repertoires in COVID-19. Profiled with immunoSEQ multiplex PCR; TCRdb holds only in-frame clones, not every one. Counted here are about 100,000 clones, approximately 92% occurring once; the ten biggest clones make up about 30%. Germline V gene sequence: CDR1 SGHRS, CDR2 YFSETQ. The ends lost 4 bases at V and 4 bases at J; junction bases unmatched: 18. This CDR3 spans 18 amino acids. Sequencing was performed on peripheral blood. This receptor was identified in a woman of 80 years or more with acute or convalescent COVID-19. The chain carries TRBV5-1 and TRBJ2-3, with 7 bases identical to TRBD1. CDR3 sequence reads: CASSDSGTALSTADTQYF. CDR3 bases: TGCGCCAGCAGCGATAGTGGGACAGCGTTAAGCACGGCAGATACGCAGTATTTT. Supplemented by reference TRBV5-1 and TRBJ2-3, the full variable domain reads KAGVTQTPRYLIKTRGQQVTLSCSPISGHRSVSWYQQTPGQGLQFLFEYFSETQRNKGNFPGRFSGRQFSNSRSEMNVSTLELGDSALYLCASSDSGTALSTADTQYFGPGTRLTVL.